One sample yielded the 11 T cell receptor beta chains listed below, sequenced in a study of early T cells in non-severe SARS-CoV-2 infection. In TCRdb, the 5' RACE reads were re-called with MiXCR into one record per CDR3 protein. The data show more than 60,000 distinct CDR3 sequences, roughly 12% seen once. Sequencing was performed on whole blood, taken at baseline. These receptor sequences come from an adult who was a healthcare worker with PCR-confirmed SARS-CoV-2 infection or an uninfected control (not recorded which).

The CDR3 DNA reads TGTGCCAGCAGCCACTCGGGCACTGAAGCTTTCTTT. This sequence encodes CASSHSGTEAFF. The chain uses TRBV3-1 and TRBJ1-1; unclear D gene. Germline V CDR1 and CDR2: LGHDT, YNNKEL (reference sequence). Trimming shortened V by 3 bases and J by 4 bases, and 6 bases separated the two germline ends. The CDR3 spans 12 residues.

This clonotype was seen at least ten times. CDR3 nucleotide sequence: TGTGCCAGCAGTTTTTCCCCCTATGGCTACACCTTC. Amino acid sequence: CASSFSPYGYTF. The chain is built from TRBV12-3 or TRBV12-4 and TRBJ1-2; D ambiguous. Trimming took 3 bases from V and 4 from J, leaving 6 bases between them. The CDR3 totals 12 residues.

This clonotype was counted a single time. This chain links TRBV5-1 with TRBJ2-3, with a tentative D call TRBD2 (6 bases). Germline assignment: CDR1 SGHRS and CDR2 YFSETQ. Trimming pared 4 bases from V and 0 bases from J, leaving 6 bases between. CDR3 length: 13 residues. CDR3 bases: TGCGCCAGCAGCGGGGGGAGCACAGATACGCAGTATTTT. Protein sequence: CASSGGSTDTQYF.

This clonotype was found a few times. The J gene is TRBJ1-2, the V gene TRBV2; D is possibly TRBD1 (6 bases). The CDR3 spans 11 residues. The germline V gene has CDR1 SNHLY and CDR2 FYNNEI. Trimming took off 10 bases at V and 7 bases at J, with 13 bases between the two ends. The CDR3 protein is CANREATGYTF. The CDR3 nucleotides are TGTGCCAACAGGGAGGCGACTGGCTACACCTTC.

This clonotype was seen a few times. The gene calls are TRBV7-6 and TRBJ1-1; 12 bases match TRBD1. Per germline, CDR1 SGHVS and CDR2 FNYEAQ. The CDR3 runs to 14 residues. Trimming removed 4 bases from V and 11 bases from J; junction bases left unmatched: 8. The CDR3 nucleotides are TGTGCCAGCAGCTCAAACCGGGACAGGGGGCACGCTTTCTTT. Protein sequence: CASSSNRDRGHAFF.

The gene calls are TRBV18 and TRBJ2-1; D might be TRBD1 (6 bases). Germline CDR1 KGHSH, CDR2 LQKENI. The V end was cut by 4 bases, the J end by 0 bases, with 16 bases between. CDR3 length: 17 residues. The CDR3 spells CASSLEFQGFSYNEQFF. The DNA for the CDR3 is TGTGCCAGCTCACTCGAATTCCAGGGGTTCTCCTACAATGAGCAGTTCTTC.

This clonotype turned up a few times. The CDR3 reads CASSFGGPTEQYF. CDR3 sequence (DNA): TGTGCCAGCAGCTTCGGGGGCCCCACCGAGCAGTACTTC. The chain has TRBV5-6 and TRBJ2-7; D is tentatively TRBD1 or TRBD2 (6 bases each). The CDR3 covers 13 residues. Germline CDR1 SGHDT, CDR2 YYEEEE. V lost 2 bases and J 6 bases, leaving 12 bases between the germline ends.

The gene calls are TRBV2 and TRBJ1-2, with TRBD1 as a possible D gene (5 bases). The CDR3 is 15 residues long. Looked up from germline, CDR1 is SNHLY and CDR2 is FYNNEI. Trimming cost V 9 bases and J 4 bases, with 21 bases left between them. The CDR3: CASCYGTSPVYGYTF. CDR3 nucleotide sequence: TGTGCCAGTTGTTACGGGACGTCTCCCGTCTATGGCTACACCTTC.

The chain employs TRBV4-1 and TRBJ2-7; 9 nucleotides line up with TRBD2. V trimming: 1 base; J trimming: 1 base; junction bases outside the gene matches: 11. Germline loops: CDR1 MGHRA, CDR2 YSYEKL. This CDR3 has 18 residues. This CDR3 reads CASSQAGLRGGPSYEQYF. DNA of the CDR3: TGCGCCAGCAGCCAAGCCGGCTTGCGGGGGGGCCCTTCCTACGAGCAGTACTTC.

The chain links TRBV20-1 to TRBJ2-3; TRBD1 or TRBD2 may be the D gene (6 bases each). The CDR3 extends over 15 amino acids. Germline values: CDR1 DFQATT, CDR2 SNEGSKA (reference sequence). Trimming stripped 4 bases from V and 3 bases from J, with 17 bases between. The CDR3 nucleotides read TGCAGTGCTACACTCGGGGGCCAATCGACAGATACGCAGTATTTT. This translates into CSATLGGQSTDTQYF.

This clonotype appeared a few times. The chain joins TRBV12-3 or TRBV12-4 to TRBJ2-3; D may be TRBD2 (6 bases). The CDR3 covers 15 residues. V gave up 3 bases and J gave up 0 bases, with 10 bases separating them. DNA for the CDR3: TGTGCCAGCAGTTTCCGACGGGGGAGCACAGATACGCAGTATTTT. Its translation: CASSFRRGSTDTQYF.